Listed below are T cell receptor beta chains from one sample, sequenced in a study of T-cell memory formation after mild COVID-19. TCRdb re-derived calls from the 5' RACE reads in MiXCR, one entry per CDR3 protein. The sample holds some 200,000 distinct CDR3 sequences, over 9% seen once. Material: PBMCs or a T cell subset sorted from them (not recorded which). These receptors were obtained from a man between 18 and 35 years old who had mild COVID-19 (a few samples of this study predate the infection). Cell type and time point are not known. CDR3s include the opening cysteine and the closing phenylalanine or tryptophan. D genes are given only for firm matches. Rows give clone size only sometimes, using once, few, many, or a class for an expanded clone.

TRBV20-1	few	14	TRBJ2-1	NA	CSARVGGPYNEQFF	TGCAGTGCTAGGGTCGGGGGTCCCTACAATGAGCAGTTCTTC
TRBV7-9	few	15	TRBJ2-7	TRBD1	CASSLGQGSSYEQYF	TGTGCCAGCAGCCTCGGACAGGGAAGCTCCTACGAGCAGTACTTC
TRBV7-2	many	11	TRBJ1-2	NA	CASSDRLGYTF	TGTGCCAGCAGCGACCGGCTGGGCTACACCTTC
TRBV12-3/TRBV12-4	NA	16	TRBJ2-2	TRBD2	CASSLPSGRGTGELFF	TGTGCCAGCAGCCTCCCTAGCGGACGTGGTACCGGGGAGCTGTTTTTT
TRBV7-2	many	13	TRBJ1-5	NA	CASSGGRDQPQHF	TGTGCCAGCAGCGGGGGCAGGGATCAGCCCCAGCATTTT
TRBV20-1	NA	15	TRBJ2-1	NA	CSARPQVQTYNEQFF	TGCAGTGCTAGACCTCAGGTTCAGACCTACAATGAGCAGTTCTTC
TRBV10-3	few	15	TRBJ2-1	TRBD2	CAISRLAGVYNEQFF	TGTGCCATCAGTCGACTAGCGGGGGTCTACAATGAGCAGTTCTTC
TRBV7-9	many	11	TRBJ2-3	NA	CAIPTVYTQYF	TGTGCCATTCCGACAGTCTATACGCAGTATTTT
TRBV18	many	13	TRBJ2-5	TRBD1	CASSPGQGETQYF	TGTGCCAGCAGCCCGGGACAGGGGGAGACCCAGTACTTC
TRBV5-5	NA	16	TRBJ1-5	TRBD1	CASSLIVTQGDQPQHF	TGTGCCAGCAGCTTGATTGTCACCCAGGGGGATCAGCCCCAGCATTTT
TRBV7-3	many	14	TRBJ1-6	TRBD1	CASAEQGVTSPLHF	TGTGCCAGTGCAGAACAGGGGGTCACTTCACCCCTCCACTTT
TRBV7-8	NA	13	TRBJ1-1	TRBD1	CASSLAMDREAFF	TGTGCCAGCAGCTTAGCGATGGACAGGGAAGCTTTCTTT
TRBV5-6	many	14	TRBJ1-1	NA	CASSSLGVRTEAFF	TGTGCCAGCAGTTCCCTGGGGGTACGAACTGAAGCTTTCTTT
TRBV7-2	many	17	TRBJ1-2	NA	CASSSSSLLALRSGYTF	TGTGCCAGCAGCTCAAGTTCCTTATTGGCCCTACGGTCTGGCTACACCTTC
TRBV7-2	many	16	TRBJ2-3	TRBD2	CASSRTSSGGADTQYF	TGTGCCAGCAGCCGGACCTCTAGCGGGGGGGCAGATACGCAGTATTTT
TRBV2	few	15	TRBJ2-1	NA	CASRNGANVYNEQFF	TGTGCCAGCAGGAACGGGGCAAATGTGTACAATGAGCAGTTCTTC
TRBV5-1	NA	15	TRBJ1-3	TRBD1	CASRPTGASGNTIYF	TGCGCCAGCAGACCTACAGGGGCCTCTGGAAACACCATATATTTT
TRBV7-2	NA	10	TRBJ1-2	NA	CASSLGTLDF	TGTGCCAGCAGCTTGGGCACCCTTGACTTC
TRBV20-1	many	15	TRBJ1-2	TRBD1	CSARGGGQGLGGYTF	TGCAGTGCTAGAGGGGGGGGACAGGGTTTGGGTGGCTACACCTTC
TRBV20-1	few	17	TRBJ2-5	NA	CSARRLAGALRQETQYF	TGCAGTGCTAGAAGACTTGCGGGGGCCCTCCGCCAAGAGACCCAGTACTTC
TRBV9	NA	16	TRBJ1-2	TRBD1	CASSTSHLGTGDGYTF	TGTGCCAGCAGCACGTCACACCTTGGGACAGGGGATGGCTACACCTTC
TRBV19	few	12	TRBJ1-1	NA	CASSEGTREAFF	TGTGCCAGTAGTGAGGGGACCCGTGAAGCTTTCTTT
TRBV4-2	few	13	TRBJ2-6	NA	CASSQVQANVLTF	TGTGCCAGCAGCCAAGTACAAGCCAACGTCCTGACTTTC
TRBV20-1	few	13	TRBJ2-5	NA	CSARGWQKETQYF	TGCAGTGCTAGGGGGTGGCAGAAAGAGACCCAGTACTTC
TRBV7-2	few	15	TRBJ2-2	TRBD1	CASSLAGQASGELFF	TGTGCCAGCAGCTTAGCGGGACAGGCTTCCGGGGAGCTGTTTTTT
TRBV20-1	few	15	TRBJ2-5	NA	CSAPRRPSDQETQYF	TGCAGTGCCCCGCGTCGCCCTAGCGATCAAGAGACCCAGTACTTC
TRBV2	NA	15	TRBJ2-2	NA	CASSVVSSNTGELFF	TGTGCCAGCAGTGTGGTCAGTTCGAACACCGGGGAGCTGTTTTTT
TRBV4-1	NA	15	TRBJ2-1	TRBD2	CASSQEQLAGNEQFF	TGCGCCAGCAGCCAAGAGCAACTAGCGGGCAATGAGCAGTTCTTC
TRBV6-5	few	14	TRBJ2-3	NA	CASSSLLDGNTQYF	TGTGCCAGCAGTTCTCTCTTGGACGGAAATACGCAGTATTTT
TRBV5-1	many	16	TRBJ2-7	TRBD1	CASSLDGTAGSYEQYF	TGCGCCAGCAGCTTGGATGGGACAGCAGGATCCTACGAGCAGTACTTC
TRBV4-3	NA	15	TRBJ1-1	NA	CASSQVPRGGTEAFF	TGCGCCAGCAGCCAAGTCCCCAGGGGCGGGACTGAAGCTTTCTTT
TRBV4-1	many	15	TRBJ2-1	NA	CASSQDRSEYNEQFF	TGCGCCAGCAGCCAAGATAGGTCGGAGTACAATGAGCAGTTCTTC